The rows below give T cell receptor beta chains drawn from one sample of a study of blood T cell repertoires in COVID-19. Here immunoSEQ multiplex PCR was the method, and the copy in TCRdb shows in-frame clones only, minus some. The sample holds 130,000 to 150,000 clones, 75% to 90% seen once. The sequenced sample was peripheral blood. These receptors originate from an elderly man with acute or convalescent COVID-19. Both conserved end residues are part of each CDR3. Each record gives: D gene, J gene, clone size, V gene, CDR3 protein, CDR3 DNA. A D gene is named only where the DNA matches it firmly. Clone size, where shown, is once, few, many, or a class for clones that have expanded.

d_gene: TRBD1
j_gene: TRBJ2-2
abundance: NA
v_gene: TRBV9
CDR3aa: CASSGGTVNTGELFF
CDR3nt: TGTGCCAGCAGCGGGGGGACAGTAAACACCGGGGAGCTGTTTTTT

d_gene: NA
j_gene: TRBJ2-7
abundance: NA
v_gene: TRBV2
CDR3aa: CASSEGDYWNEQYF
CDR3nt: TGTGCCAGCAGTGAAGGAGACTATTGGAACGAGCAGTACTTC

d_gene: NA
j_gene: TRBJ1-5
abundance: NA
v_gene: TRBV6-2/TRBV6-3
CDR3aa: CASSLSPRGLAQHF
CDR3nt: TGTGCCAGCAGTTTGAGTCCCAGGGGTCTGGCCCAGCATTTT

d_gene: TRBD1
j_gene: TRBJ2-1
abundance: NA
v_gene: TRBV29-1
CDR3aa: CSVEKGTGGYNEQFF
CDR3nt: TGCAGCGTTGAGAAGGGGACAGGGGGCTACAATGAGCAGTTCTTC

d_gene: NA
j_gene: TRBJ1-1
abundance: NA
v_gene: TRBV11-1
CDR3aa: CASSTQTENTEAFF
CDR3nt: TGTGCCAGCAGCACACAGACAGAGAACACTGAAGCTTTCTTT

d_gene: TRBD1
j_gene: TRBJ2-3
abundance: NA
v_gene: TRBV4-1
CDR3aa: CASRHKTGGYEDTQYF
CDR3nt: TGCGCCAGCAGACACAAGACAGGGGGTTATGAAGATACGCAGTATTTT

d_gene: TRBD1
j_gene: TRBJ1-2
abundance: NA
v_gene: TRBV5-1
CDR3aa: CASGFGQDANYGYTF
CDR3nt: TGCGCCAGCGGATTCGGACAGGATGCTAACTATGGCTACACCTTC

d_gene: NA
j_gene: TRBJ1-3
abundance: NA
v_gene: TRBV11-2
CDR3aa: CASSPLPSAVDTIYF
CDR3nt: TGTGCCAGCAGCCCCTTACCATCCGCGGTTGACACCATATATTTT

d_gene: NA
j_gene: TRBJ2-6
abundance: NA
v_gene: TRBV5-6
CDR3aa: CASSSRDTWTGANVLTF
CDR3nt: TGTGCCAGCAGCTCTCGGGACACCTGGACTGGGGCCAACGTCCTGACTTTC

d_gene: NA
j_gene: TRBJ1-2
abundance: NA
v_gene: TRBV5-5
CDR3aa: CASSLATTYGYTF
CDR3nt: TGTGCCAGCAGCCTGGCCACAACCTATGGCTACACCTTC

d_gene: NA
j_gene: TRBJ1-1
abundance: NA
v_gene: TRBV19
CDR3aa: CASTSISGTGAFF
CDR3nt: TGTGCCAGTACCTCAATATCGGGCACAGGGGCTTTCTTT

d_gene: NA
j_gene: TRBJ1-5
abundance: few
v_gene: TRBV11-2
CDR3aa: CASSLDRGPQHF
CDR3nt: TGTGCCAGCAGCTTAGACAGGGGTCCCCAGCATTTT

d_gene: TRBD2
j_gene: TRBJ2-1
abundance: NA
v_gene: TRBV29-1
CDR3aa: CSFTIPTSGSSNEQFF
CDR3nt: TGCAGCTTCACCATCCCCACTAGCGGGAGTAGCAATGAGCAGTTCTTC

d_gene: NA
j_gene: TRBJ1-2
abundance: NA
v_gene: TRBV9
CDR3aa: CASSLRQGSGYTF
CDR3nt: TGTGCCAGCAGCCTCCGGCAGGGCTCTGGCTACACCTTC

d_gene: TRBD1
j_gene: TRBJ2-3
abundance: NA
v_gene: TRBV5-1
CDR3aa: CASSFRDRGTDTQYF
CDR3nt: TGCGCCAGCAGCTTCCGGGACAGGGGTACAGATACGCAGTATTTT

d_gene: TRBD1
j_gene: TRBJ1-2
abundance: NA
v_gene: TRBV7-9
CDR3aa: CASSLRGGKGYTF
CDR3nt: TGTGCCAGCAGCTTACGAGGGGGCAAGGGCTACACCTTC

d_gene: TRBD1
j_gene: TRBJ1-1
abundance: once
v_gene: TRBV6-5
CDR3aa: CASSRDSFLAFF
CDR3nt: TGTGCCAGCAGTAGGGACAGCTTCCTAGCTTTCTTT

d_gene: NA
j_gene: TRBJ1-2
abundance: NA
v_gene: TRBV6-5
CDR3aa: CASSYGRGMANYGYTF
CDR3nt: TGTGCCAGCAGTTACGGGCGGGGAATGGCTAACTATGGCTACACCTTC

d_gene: TRBD1
j_gene: TRBJ1-3
abundance: NA
v_gene: TRBV6-6
CDR3aa: CASSPAAGQGDRSGNTIYF
CDR3nt: TGTGCCAGCAGTCCCGCGGCGGGACAGGGAGACAGGTCTGGAAACACCATATATTTT

d_gene: TRBD1
j_gene: TRBJ2-3
abundance: NA
v_gene: TRBV5-4
CDR3aa: CASSLYGMGQGTQYF
CDR3nt: TGTGCCAGCAGCTTGTATGGTATGGGACAGGGGACGCAGTATTTT

d_gene: TRBD1
j_gene: TRBJ2-5
abundance: NA
v_gene: TRBV7-9
CDR3aa: CASSLGDPGGETQYF
CDR3nt: TGTGCCAGCAGCTTGGGGGACCCAGGGGGAGAGACCCAGTACTTC

d_gene: TRBD2
j_gene: TRBJ2-1
abundance: many
v_gene: TRBV5-1
CDR3aa: CASSLGWRGGLAGSSYLDNEQFF
CDR3nt: TGCGCCAGCAGCTTGGGGTGGCGAGGTGGACTAGCGGGGAGTTCTTATCTGGACAATGAGCAGTTCTTC

d_gene: TRBD1
j_gene: TRBJ1-6
abundance: NA
v_gene: TRBV2
CDR3aa: CASSTDRVNSPLHF
CDR3nt: TGTGCCAGCAGCACCGACAGGGTCAACTCACCCCTCCACTTT

d_gene: NA
j_gene: TRBJ1-2
abundance: NA
v_gene: TRBV24-1
CDR3aa: CATSGAGANYGYTF
CDR3nt: TGTGCCACCAGTGGGGCAGGGGCTAACTATGGCTACACCTTC

d_gene: TRBD1
j_gene: TRBJ2-7
abundance: once
v_gene: TRBV2
CDR3aa: CASSESGGYEQYF
CDR3nt: TGTGCCAGCAGTGAATCAGGGGGCTACGAGCAGTACTTC

d_gene: TRBD1
j_gene: TRBJ1-2
abundance: NA
v_gene: TRBV5-5
CDR3aa: CASSRDRGDGYTF
CDR3nt: TGTGCCAGCAGCCGAGACAGGGGAGATGGCTACACCTTC

d_gene: TRBD1
j_gene: TRBJ1-2
abundance: NA
v_gene: TRBV5-1
CDR3aa: CASSRTGGDYGYTF
CDR3nt: TGCGCCAGCAGCAGGACAGGGGGCGACTATGGCTACACCTTC

d_gene: NA
j_gene: TRBJ2-2
abundance: NA
v_gene: TRBV19
CDR3aa: CASSIAGRGNTGELFF
CDR3nt: TGTGCCAGTAGTATTGCCGGTCGTGGGAACACCGGGGAGCTGTTTTTT

d_gene: NA
j_gene: TRBJ2-7
abundance: NA
v_gene: TRBV2
CDR3aa: CASSARHHGDEQYF
CDR3nt: TGTGCCAGCAGTGCAAGGCACCACGGGGACGAGCAGTACTTC

d_gene: NA
j_gene: TRBJ1-1
abundance: NA
v_gene: TRBV3-1/TRBV3-2
CDR3aa: CASSQSFSGTEAFF
CDR3nt: TGTGCCAGCAGCCAGAGCTTTTCAGGGACTGAAGCTTTCTTT

d_gene: NA
j_gene: TRBJ1-1
abundance: NA
v_gene: TRBV3-1/TRBV3-2
CDR3aa: CASSGAGAYTEAFF
CDR3nt: TGTGCCAGCAGCGGTGCTGGGGCATACACTGAAGCTTTCTTT

d_gene: NA
j_gene: TRBJ2-7
abundance: NA
v_gene: TRBV7-8
CDR3aa: CASSPGGYEQYF
CDR3nt: TGTGCCAGCAGCCCCGGGGGTTACGAGCAGTACTTC

d_gene: TRBD2
j_gene: TRBJ2-1
abundance: NA
v_gene: TRBV6-1
CDR3aa: CASSETLPGGGFYNEQFF
CDR3nt: TGTGCCAGCAGTGAAACGTTACCGGGCGGGGGGTTCTACAATGAGCAGTTCTTC

d_gene: NA
j_gene: TRBJ2-1
abundance: NA
v_gene: TRBV9
CDR3aa: CASSNANGLREQFF
CDR3nt: TGTGCCAGCAGCAATGCAAACGGACTCCGCGAGCAGTTCTTC

d_gene: TRBD2
j_gene: TRBJ2-5
abundance: NA
v_gene: TRBV5-1
CDR3aa: CASRPGLAGGPEGETQYF
CDR3nt: TGCGCCAGCAGACCCGGACTAGCGGGAGGGCCGGAGGGAGAGACCCAGTACTTC

d_gene: TRBD2
j_gene: TRBJ2-2
abundance: NA
v_gene: TRBV19
CDR3aa: CASSIGAGLVPTGELFF
CDR3nt: TGTGCCAGTAGTATTGGAGCGGGACTAGTCCCCACCGGGGAGCTGTTTTTT

d_gene: TRBD2
j_gene: TRBJ2-1
abundance: NA
v_gene: TRBV5-1
CDR3aa: CASSSGTSANNEQFF
CDR3nt: TGCGCCAGCAGCTCAGGGACTAGCGCGAACAATGAGCAGTTCTTC

d_gene: NA
j_gene: TRBJ1-2
abundance: NA
v_gene: TRBV28
CDR3aa: CAAAGTNYGYTF
CDR3nt: TGTGCCGCGGCAGGGACTAACTATGGCTACACCTTC

d_gene: NA
j_gene: TRBJ1-6
abundance: NA
v_gene: TRBV28
CDR3aa: CASRPSHSPGSPLHF
CDR3nt: TGTGCCAGCAGACCCTCCCACAGCCCGGGGTCACCCCTCCACTTT

d_gene: TRBD1
j_gene: TRBJ2-2
abundance: NA
v_gene: TRBV7-2
CDR3aa: CASSRGTGVNTGELFF
CDR3nt: TGTGCCAGCAGCCGCGGGACAGGGGTTAACACCGGGGAGCTGTTTTTT

d_gene: NA
j_gene: TRBJ2-3
abundance: few
v_gene: TRBV7-3
CDR3aa: CASSFILSDTQYF
CDR3nt: TGTGCCAGCAGCTTCATCCTAAGCGATACGCAGTATTTT

d_gene: NA
j_gene: TRBJ1-3
abundance: NA
v_gene: TRBV6-1
CDR3aa: CASSDLRNTIYF
CDR3nt: TGTGCCAGCAGTGATCTTAGAAACACCATATATTTT

d_gene: TRBD1
j_gene: TRBJ1-1
abundance: NA
v_gene: TRBV6-5
CDR3aa: CASRARQGWDTEAFF
CDR3nt: TGTGCCAGCAGAGCGCGACAGGGATGGGACACTGAAGCTTTCTTT

d_gene: TRBD1
j_gene: TRBJ1-1
abundance: NA
v_gene: TRBV5-1
CDR3aa: CASSLAGYQGARNTEAFF
CDR3nt: TGCGCCAGCAGCTTGGCCGGGTACCAGGGGGCCCGTAACACTGAAGCTTTCTTT

d_gene: TRBD1
j_gene: TRBJ2-7
abundance: NA
v_gene: TRBV4-1
CDR3aa: CASSPTGTGGEQYF
CDR3nt: TGCGCCAGCAGCCCCACCGGGACAGGGGGCGAGCAGTACTTC

d_gene: NA
j_gene: TRBJ1-3
abundance: NA
v_gene: TRBV5-1
CDR3aa: CASSLTAGSGNTIYF
CDR3nt: TGCGCCAGCAGCTTGACTGCCGGCTCTGGAAACACCATATATTTT

d_gene: NA
j_gene: TRBJ2-3
abundance: NA
v_gene: TRBV21-1
CDR3aa: CASRVSGRATDTQYF
CDR3nt: TGTGCCAGCAGGGTTAGCGGGAGGGCCACAGATACGCAGTATTTT

d_gene: NA
j_gene: TRBJ1-2
abundance: NA
v_gene: TRBV5-8
CDR3aa: CASIRGSYGYTF
CDR3nt: TGTGCCAGCATACGCGGGTCCTATGGCTACACCTTC

d_gene: TRBD1
j_gene: TRBJ1-5
abundance: once
v_gene: TRBV5-4
CDR3aa: CASSLGGTGGRQPQHF
CDR3nt: TGTGCCAGCAGCTTGGGAGGGACAGGGGGTAGGCAGCCCCAGCATTTT

d_gene: NA
j_gene: TRBJ2-7
abundance: NA
v_gene: TRBV10-2
CDR3aa: CASSPGTDYEQYF
CDR3nt: TGCGCCAGCAGCCCAGGGACTGACTACGAGCAGTACTTC

d_gene: NA
j_gene: TRBJ1-1
abundance: NA
v_gene: TRBV6-2/TRBV6-3
CDR3aa: CASSYGGRAENTEAFF
CDR3nt: TGTGCCAGCAGTTACGGGGGCAGGGCCGAGAACACTGAAGCTTTCTTT

d_gene: NA
j_gene: TRBJ1-3
abundance: NA
v_gene: TRBV5-4
CDR3aa: CASSLRGSGNTIYF
CDR3nt: TGTGCCAGCAGCTTGCGGGGAAGTGGAAACACCATATATTTT